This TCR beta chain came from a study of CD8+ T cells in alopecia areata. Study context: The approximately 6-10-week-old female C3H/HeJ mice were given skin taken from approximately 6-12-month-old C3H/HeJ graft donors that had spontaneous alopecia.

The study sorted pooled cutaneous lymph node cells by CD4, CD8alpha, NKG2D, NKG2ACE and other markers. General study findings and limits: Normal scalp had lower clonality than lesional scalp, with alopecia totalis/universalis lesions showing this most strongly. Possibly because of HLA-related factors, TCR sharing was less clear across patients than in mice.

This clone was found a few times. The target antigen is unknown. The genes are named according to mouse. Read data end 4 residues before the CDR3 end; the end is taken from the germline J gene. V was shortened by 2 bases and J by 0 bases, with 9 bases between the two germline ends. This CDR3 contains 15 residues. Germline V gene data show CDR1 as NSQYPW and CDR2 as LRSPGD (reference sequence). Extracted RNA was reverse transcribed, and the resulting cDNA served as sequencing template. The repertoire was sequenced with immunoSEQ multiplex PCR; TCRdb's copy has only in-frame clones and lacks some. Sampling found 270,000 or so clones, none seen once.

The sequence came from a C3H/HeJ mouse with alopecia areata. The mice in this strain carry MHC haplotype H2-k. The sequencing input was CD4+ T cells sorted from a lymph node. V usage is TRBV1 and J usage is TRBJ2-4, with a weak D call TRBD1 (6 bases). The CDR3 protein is CTCSAKDSSQNTLYF. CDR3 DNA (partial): TGCACCTGCAGTGCAAAGGACAGTAGTCAAAAC.